These T cell receptor beta chains were read from a single sample in a study of cytomegalovirus exposure and HLA in healthy donors. Repertoires were generated with immunoSEQ multiplex PCR, while TCRdb's copy carries only in-frame clones and drops some. The table records more than 150,000 clones, 88% of them present only once. Source material: PBMCs. All receptors come from a man aged 18 to 30 in good health and CMV-seronegative. The CDR3 runs from the conserved cysteine through the conserved F or W. A D gene is named only where the DNA matches it firmly. Some rows mark clone size as missing; the rest say once, few, many or name a class of expanded clone.

clone_size: .
v_call: TRBV11-2
j_call: TRBJ2-6
d_call: .
cdr3_nt: TGTGCCAGCAGCTTAATCGCACACCTTGTCCCTCCTGGGGCCAACGTCCTGACTTTC
cdr3_aa: CASSLIAHLVPPGANVLTF

clone_size: once
v_call: TRBV19
j_call: TRBJ1-4
d_call: .
cdr3_nt: TGTGCCAGTAGTATCCAGTCAACTAATGAAAAACTGTTTTTT
cdr3_aa: CASSIQSTNEKLFF

clone_size: .
v_call: TRBV5-5
j_call: TRBJ2-7
d_call: .
cdr3_nt: TGTGCCAGCAGCGCTGAACAGGGCTCCTACGAGCAGTACTTC
cdr3_aa: CASSAEQGSYEQYF

clone_size: .
v_call: TRBV4-3
j_call: TRBJ1-3
d_call: TRBD1
cdr3_nt: TGCGCCAGCAGCCAAGACCGAACAGGGGGCTCTGGAAACACCATATATTTT
cdr3_aa: CASSQDRTGGSGNTIYF

clone_size: once
v_call: TRBV27
j_call: TRBJ2-5
d_call: TRBD2
cdr3_nt: TGTGCCAGCAGTTCGATCCATCGGACTAGCACAGGAGAGACCCAGTACTTC
cdr3_aa: CASSSIHRTSTGETQYF

clone_size: .
v_call: TRBV27
j_call: TRBJ2-3
d_call: TRBD2
cdr3_nt: TGTGCCAGCAGTCCGCGACTAGCGGGGGGCCGAACTAGCACAGATACGCAGTATTTT
cdr3_aa: CASSPRLAGGRTSTDTQYF

clone_size: .
v_call: TRBV7-7
j_call: TRBJ2-7
d_call: TRBD1
cdr3_nt: TGTGCTAGCAGCCCCGGGACAGGATACGACGAGCAGTACTTC
cdr3_aa: CASSPGTGYDEQYF

clone_size: .
v_call: TRBV6-5
j_call: TRBJ2-1
d_call: TRBD2
cdr3_nt: TGTGCCAGCAGTTCTAGGGAACTAGCGGGATCGAGTGAGCAGTTCTTC
cdr3_aa: CASSSRELAGSSEQFF

clone_size: .
v_call: TRBV25-1
j_call: TRBJ1-1
d_call: .
cdr3_nt: TGTGCCAGCAGTGGTAATACAGGGACCACTGAAGCTTTCTTT
cdr3_aa: CASSGNTGTTEAFF

clone_size: .
v_call: TRBV5-1
j_call: TRBJ2-3
d_call: TRBD1
cdr3_nt: TGCGCCAGCAGCCATAGGGGACAGATCACAGATACGCAGTATTTT
cdr3_aa: CASSHRGQITDTQYF

clone_size: .
v_call: TRBV5-1
j_call: TRBJ1-5
d_call: .
cdr3_nt: TGCGCCAGCAGCCTTGATGGACAGAGCAATCAGCCCCAGCATTTT
cdr3_aa: CASSLDGQSNQPQHF

clone_size: .
v_call: TRBV7-2
j_call: TRBJ2-5
d_call: TRBD2
cdr3_nt: TGTGCCAGCAGCCTCCTCCTAGCGGGAGAGACCCAGTACTTC
cdr3_aa: CASSLLLAGETQYF

clone_size: .
v_call: TRBV27
j_call: TRBJ1-5
d_call: .
cdr3_nt: TGTGCCAGTGCCTTGGCTGGCAATCAGCCCCAGCATTTT
cdr3_aa: CASALAGNQPQHF

clone_size: .
v_call: TRBV28
j_call: TRBJ2-2
d_call: .
cdr3_nt: TGTGCCAGCAGTTCTCGGGGGACCGGGGAGCTGTTTTTT
cdr3_aa: CASSSRGTGELFF

clone_size: .
v_call: TRBV5-4
j_call: TRBJ2-1
d_call: TRBD2
cdr3_nt: TGTGCCAGCAGCTTGTCACGGGGGACTAGCACCCATGAGCAGTTCTTC
cdr3_aa: CASSLSRGTSTHEQFF

clone_size: .
v_call: TRBV5-1
j_call: TRBJ2-6
d_call: TRBD1
cdr3_nt: TGCGCCAGCAGCCTTATCCGGGACAGGGGCTCTGGGGCCAACGTCCTGACTTTC
cdr3_aa: CASSLIRDRGSGANVLTF

clone_size: .
v_call: TRBV29-1
j_call: TRBJ2-7
d_call: TRBD2
cdr3_nt: TGCAGCGTTGAGGGGACTAGCGGGAAATACGAGCAGTACTTC
cdr3_aa: CSVEGTSGKYEQYF

clone_size: .
v_call: TRBV6-1
j_call: TRBJ2-3
d_call: .
cdr3_nt: TGTGCCAGCAGTCCGACAGGTCCAGATACGCAGTATTTT
cdr3_aa: CASSPTGPDTQYF

clone_size: .
v_call: TRBV10-3
j_call: TRBJ1-5
d_call: .
cdr3_nt: TGTGCCATCAGTGGGCAGGAGGATCAGCCCCAGCATTTT
cdr3_aa: CAISGQEDQPQHF

clone_size: .
v_call: TRBV29-1
j_call: TRBJ2-1
d_call: .
cdr3_nt: TGCAGCGTCGTTACTGGGCGTAGGGAGCAGTTCTTC
cdr3_aa: CSVVTGRREQFF

clone_size: .
v_call: TRBV4-1
j_call: TRBJ2-5
d_call: .
cdr3_nt: TGCGCCAGCAGCCAAGAAATGCAGGGTATGGAGACCCAGTACTTC
cdr3_aa: CASSQEMQGMETQYF

clone_size: .
v_call: TRBV5-4
j_call: TRBJ2-1
d_call: TRBD2
cdr3_nt: TGTGCCAGCAGCTTGTATTCTGCGACTAGCGGGTCGGGCAATGAGCAGTTCTTC
cdr3_aa: CASSLYSATSGSGNEQFF

clone_size: .
v_call: TRBV2
j_call: TRBJ1-1
d_call: .
cdr3_nt: TGTGCCAGCTCCTCGTCTCAGGGGATGAACACTGAAGCTTTCTTT
cdr3_aa: CASSSSQGMNTEAFF

clone_size: once
v_call: TRBV29-1
j_call: TRBJ2-7
d_call: .
cdr3_nt: TGCAGCGTGGAGGGTGTTGGTGAGTGGGGTTCGAGCTCCTACGAGCAGTACTTC
cdr3_aa: CSVEGVGEWGSSSYEQYF

clone_size: .
v_call: TRBV7-6
j_call: TRBJ1-2
d_call: TRBD1
cdr3_nt: TGTGCCAGCAGCGGATGGGACAGAGACTATGGCTACACCTTC
cdr3_aa: CASSGWDRDYGYTF

clone_size: .
v_call: TRBV19
j_call: TRBJ1-4
d_call: TRBD1
cdr3_nt: TGTGCCAGTTGGGACAGGGGTTTTGAAAAACTGTTTTTT
cdr3_aa: CASWDRGFEKLFF

clone_size: .
v_call: TRBV11-2
j_call: TRBJ2-1
d_call: .
cdr3_nt: TGTGCCAGCAGCTTATTTCGTGACAGCTACAATGAGCAGTTCTTC
cdr3_aa: CASSLFRDSYNEQFF

clone_size: .
v_call: TRBV5-6
j_call: TRBJ1-4
d_call: TRBD1
cdr3_nt: TGTGCCAGCGGCGGACAGGGGGGCAGGGAAAAACTGTTTTTT
cdr3_aa: CASGGQGGREKLFF

clone_size: .
v_call: TRBV2
j_call: TRBJ2-3
d_call: TRBD2
cdr3_nt: TGTGCCAGCACCGTTAGCGGGGGTAGCACAGATACGCAGTATTTT
cdr3_aa: CASTVSGGSTDTQYF

clone_size: .
v_call: TRBV13
j_call: TRBJ2-5
d_call: TRBD1
cdr3_nt: TGTGCCAGCAGCCAGGGACAGGGGCTGGAGACCCAGTACTTC
cdr3_aa: CASSQGQGLETQYF

clone_size: .
v_call: TRBV4-1
j_call: TRBJ2-2
d_call: .
cdr3_nt: TGCGCCAGCAGCCAGGACCTAAGACTAGGGGCCGGGGAGCTGTTTTTT
cdr3_aa: CASSQDLRLGAGELFF

clone_size: .
v_call: TRBV2
j_call: TRBJ2-4
d_call: .
cdr3_nt: TGTGCCAGCAGTGAAGGTAGCAAAAACATTCAGTACTTC
cdr3_aa: CASSEGSKNIQYF

clone_size: .
v_call: TRBV5-1
j_call: TRBJ2-7
d_call: TRBD1
cdr3_nt: TGCGCCAGCAGCTTGGGGGACAGGAGCTACGAGCAGTACTTC
cdr3_aa: CASSLGDRSYEQYF

clone_size: .
v_call: TRBV25-1
j_call: TRBJ1-2
d_call: TRBD1
cdr3_nt: TGTGCCAGCAGTGCATGGGCAGGGGGAAATGGCTACACCTTC
cdr3_aa: CASSAWAGGNGYTF

clone_size: .
v_call: TRBV28
j_call: TRBJ2-2
d_call: TRBD1
cdr3_nt: TGTGCCAGCAGTCTCAGGGGGTCGAACACCGGGGAGCTGTTTTTT
cdr3_aa: CASSLRGSNTGELFF

clone_size: .
v_call: TRBV30
j_call: TRBJ1-2
d_call: .
cdr3_nt: TGTGCCTGGAGTGTACGAGGGAACTATGGCTACACCTTC
cdr3_aa: CAWSVRGNYGYTF

clone_size: once
v_call: TRBV27
j_call: TRBJ2-7
d_call: TRBD1
cdr3_nt: TGTGCCAGCAGTTTAATATGGACAGGAGAATTCTCCTACGAGCAGTACTTC
cdr3_aa: CASSLIWTGEFSYEQYF

clone_size: .
v_call: TRBV27
j_call: TRBJ2-7
d_call: TRBD2
cdr3_nt: TGTGCCAGCAGTTCTCCTAGCGGGAGGGATTTCTACGAGCAGTACTTC
cdr3_aa: CASSSPSGRDFYEQYF

clone_size: once
v_call: TRBV5-1
j_call: TRBJ2-5
d_call: .
cdr3_nt: TGCGCCAGCAGCTTAGGTAATGGGCGAGAGACCCAGTACTTC
cdr3_aa: CASSLGNGRETQYF

clone_size: .
v_call: TRBV7-6
j_call: TRBJ2-1
d_call: .
cdr3_nt: TGTGCCAGCAGCTTGACAGCCTACAATGAGCAGTTCTTC
cdr3_aa: CASSLTAYNEQFF

clone_size: .
v_call: TRBV29-1
j_call: TRBJ2-3
d_call: .
cdr3_nt: TGCAGCGCCTGCCGGAGAATAACAGATACGCAGTATTTT
cdr3_aa: CSACRRITDTQYF

clone_size: .
v_call: TRBV25-1
j_call: TRBJ1-2
d_call: TRBD1
cdr3_nt: TGTGCCAGCAGTGAAAAGAGAGACAGGGGGCCGCGAGGCTACACCTTC
cdr3_aa: CASSEKRDRGPRGYTF

clone_size: .
v_call: TRBV7-2
j_call: TRBJ2-1
d_call: TRBD2
cdr3_nt: TGTGCCAGCAGCTTAGAATCGTGGACTAGCGGTTTCAATGAGCAGTTCTTC
cdr3_aa: CASSLESWTSGFNEQFF

clone_size: once
v_call: TRBV5-1
j_call: TRBJ2-1
d_call: .
cdr3_nt: TGCGCCAGCCACGACTTCGCAGGGAATGAGCAGTTCTTC
cdr3_aa: CASHDFAGNEQFF

clone_size: .
v_call: TRBV6-5
j_call: TRBJ2-1
d_call: TRBD2
cdr3_nt: TGTGCCAGCGGGGGGGAAGGGTCCAATGAGCAGTTCTTC
cdr3_aa: CASGGEGSNEQFF

clone_size: .
v_call: TRBV6-6
j_call: TRBJ1-6
d_call: .
cdr3_nt: TGTGCCAGCAGTTTCCGGGAAACTAATTCACCCCTCCACTTT
cdr3_aa: CASSFRETNSPLHF

clone_size: .
v_call: TRBV7-9
j_call: TRBJ2-1
d_call: .
cdr3_nt: TGTGCCAGCAGCCCCCGGCAGGGGAGCGAGTCCTACAATGAGCAGTTCTTC
cdr3_aa: CASSPRQGSESYNEQFF

clone_size: once
v_call: TRBV10-2
j_call: TRBJ2-1
d_call: .
cdr3_nt: TGCGCCAGCAGTGAGATAACGGGACTGAAGACGCAGCAGTTCTTC
cdr3_aa: CASSEITGLKTQQFF

clone_size: once
v_call: TRBV6-5
j_call: TRBJ1-5
d_call: TRBD1
cdr3_nt: TGTGCCAGCAGTTTCGGACAGGGATCTACCCAGCCCCAGCATTTT
cdr3_aa: CASSFGQGSTQPQHF

clone_size: .
v_call: TRBV5-1
j_call: TRBJ1-1
d_call: .
cdr3_nt: TGCGCCAGCAGCAACAGGGAGATGAACACTGAAGCTTTCTTT
cdr3_aa: CASSNREMNTEAFF

clone_size: .
v_call: TRBV28
j_call: TRBJ2-7
d_call: .
cdr3_nt: TGTGCCAGCAGTTTAAACTCCGCCTACGAGCAGTACTTC
cdr3_aa: CASSLNSAYEQYF

clone_size: .
v_call: TRBV12-2
j_call: TRBJ2-1
d_call: .
cdr3_nt: TGTGCAAGTCGCTTAGCCCCCGGGGGAGAGAACCGACGCTCCTACAATGAGCAGTTCTTC
cdr3_aa: CASRLAPGGENRRSYNEQFF

clone_size: .
v_call: TRBV11-2
j_call: TRBJ2-2
d_call: .
cdr3_nt: TGTGCCAGCAGTCGGGCGAACACCGGGGAGCTGTTTTTT
cdr3_aa: CASSRANTGELFF

clone_size: once
v_call: TRBV4-1
j_call: TRBJ2-5
d_call: .
cdr3_nt: TGCGCCAGCAGCCAAGGCCGCGAGGAGACCCAGTACTTC
cdr3_aa: CASSQGREETQYF

clone_size: .
v_call: TRBV5-1
j_call: TRBJ1-1
d_call: .
cdr3_nt: TGCGCCAGCAGTTCCGACCCAGGGGCGGCTTTCTTT
cdr3_aa: CASSSDPGAAFF

clone_size: .
v_call: TRBV6-1
j_call: TRBJ2-2
d_call: TRBD2
cdr3_nt: TGTGCCAGCAGTGAGAGTGGAGGGGAGGGTTCAACCACCCACACCGGGGAGCTGTTTTTT
cdr3_aa: CASSESGGEGSTTHTGELFF

clone_size: .
v_call: TRBV19
j_call: TRBJ2-5
d_call: .
cdr3_nt: TGTGCCAGTAGTCGGCGTCATCCGGGAGAGACCCAGTACTTC
cdr3_aa: CASSRRHPGETQYF